This T cell receptor beta chain was recorded in a study of low-dose radiotherapy and immunotherapy resistance in tumors. Study as a whole: Every 2 weeks, cohort 1 got 0.5 Gy, reaching 6.5 Gy to the planning target volume. With 1 Gy per fraction every two weeks, Cohort 2 accumulated 13 Gy across 26 weeks.

Time point given: before trial treatment. Along with nivolumab and ipilimumab, donors received aspirin, low-dose cyclophosphamide and low-dose radiotherapy. Gene-specific TRAV and TRBV primers were used for first-strand cDNA, covering alpha and beta chains. A constant-region primer paired with the V-primer adapter amplified TCRs over 20 PCR cycles. TCRdb re-analysed the reads in MiXCR, keeping a single row per CDR3 protein. Here the sample spans around 69,000 distinct CDR3 sequences, roughly 30% being singletons. This clonotype has just one count. Germline-derived CDR1 and CDR2 are SGHRS and YFSETQ. This CDR3 comprises 13 residues. Trimming left V 1 base short and J 3 bases short, with 4 bases between.

The chain couples TRBV5-1 to TRBJ2-2; D gene ambiguous. The sequence derives from a female donor with ovarian cancer. This material consisted of PBMCs, taken before treatment. The CDR3 here is CASSLSDTGELFF. The CDR3, as DNA: TGCGCCAGCAGCTTGTCTGACACCGGGGAGCTGTTTTTT.